The rows below give T cell receptor beta chains drawn from one sample of a study of T cells after yellow fever vaccination. From the 5' RACE reads, TCRdb called clonotypes with MiXCR, one entry per CDR3 protein. The data contain hundreds of thousands of distinct CDR3 sequences, 18% of them singletons. The material sequenced was PBMCs, taken before the yellow fever booster vaccination. The receptors were sampled from a man aged 18 to 29 who received the YFV17D yellow fever vaccine. The CDR3 runs from the conserved cysteine through the conserved F or W. The D gene is left open where the match is weak. Only some rows state a clone size, as once, few, many or a class for expanded clones.

abundance	v_gene	j_gene	d_gene	CDR3nt	CDR3aa
NA	TRBV7-2	TRBJ2-3	TRBD2	TGTGCCAGCAGCTCCGGGACTAGCGGGGCGCTGGATACGCAGTATTTT	CASSSGTSGALDTQYF
NA	TRBV19	TRBJ2-1	NA	TGTGCCAGTAGTTCCCTCGTCACCACCTACAATGAGCAGTTCTTC	CASSSLVTTYNEQFF
few	TRBV5-1	TRBJ2-3	TRBD2	TGCGCCAGCAGCGGGGGACTAGCGGGATCAGATACGCAGTATTTT	CASSGGLAGSDTQYF
NA	TRBV5-1	TRBJ2-5	NA	TGCGCCAGCAGCTTGGGTCTACGGGGGGCCTCAGAGACCCAGTACTTC	CASSLGLRGASETQYF
NA	TRBV27	TRBJ2-3	TRBD2	TGTGCCAGCTATTCAAATAGCGGGGGGGATCATGATACGCAGTATTTT	CASYSNSGGDHDTQYF
NA	TRBV24-1	TRBJ2-3	TRBD1	TGTGCCACCAGTGATCCACCCGGGACAGGGACTGCAGATACGCAGTATTTT	CATSDPPGTGTADTQYF
NA	TRBV20-1	TRBJ1-2	NA	TGCAGTGGGGGTCAAGTCTATGGCTACACCTTC	CSGGQVYGYTF
many	TRBV12-3/TRBV12-4	TRBJ1-2	TRBD1	TGTGCCAGCAGTTTATCTGTCGTGGGACAGGGGTTTGGCTACACCTTC	CASSLSVVGQGFGYTF
few	TRBV4-3	TRBJ1-1	NA	TGCGCCAGCAGCCAAGACGGCGCAGAGAACACTGAAGCTTTCTTT	CASSQDGAENTEAFF
few	TRBV20-1	TRBJ2-3	TRBD1	TGCAGTGCTTGGGACAGGGGGCGATGGTCAGATACGCAGTATTTT	CSAWDRGRWSDTQYF
once	TRBV20-1	TRBJ2-3	TRBD1	TGCAGTGCTAGTTCGTGGGGACAGGGGGTATATACGCAGTATTTT	CSASSWGQGVYTQYF
few	TRBV7-2	TRBJ2-3	TRBD1	TGTGCCAGCAGCCACCTAAAAGGACAGGGGTCGCATACGCAGTATTTT	CASSHLKGQGSHTQYF
NA	TRBV6-5	TRBJ2-3	NA	TGTGCCAGCAGTTACAAGCCAGGCGATACGCAGTATTTT	CASSYKPGDTQYF
NA	TRBV5-1	TRBJ2-1	TRBD2	TGCGCCAGCAGGGCACTAGCGGACACGTACAATGAGCAGTTCTTC	CASRALADTYNEQFF
few	TRBV5-1	TRBJ1-1	TRBD1	TGCGCCAGCGGCACCGACAGGGTGAGCACTGAAGCTTTCTTT	CASGTDRVSTEAFF
NA	TRBV7-6	TRBJ1-3	NA	TGTGCCAGCAGCTCGGACATATACGGAAACACCATATATTTT	CASSSDIYGNTIYF
few	TRBV5-1	TRBJ1-2	NA	TGCGCCAGCAGTACTGAGGGATGGAATGGCTACACCTTC	CASSTEGWNGYTF
few	TRBV4-1	TRBJ2-5	TRBD2	TGCGCCAGCAGCCAAGATCCGTCTAGCGGTCAAGAGACCCAGTACTTC	CASSQDPSSGQETQYF
NA	TRBV2	TRBJ1-5	NA	TGTGCCAGCAACGGAGGGGTTACGCGCAATCAGCCCCAGCATTTT	CASNGGVTRNQPQHF
NA	TRBV2	TRBJ2-4	NA	TGTGCCAGCAGTGAAGTCCCTAGGGGCATTCAGTACTTC	CASSEVPRGIQYF
many	TRBV20-1	TRBJ2-1	NA	TGCAGTGCGCGAGCGTACTCCTACAATGAGCAGTTCTTC	CSARAYSYNEQFF
many	TRBV4-3	TRBJ2-3	NA	TGCGCCAGCAGCCAAGACAGGGGCACAGATACGCAGTATTTT	CASSQDRGTDTQYF
NA	TRBV2	TRBJ2-3	TRBD2	TGTGCCAGCAGTAGTCGGGACCGCCGGCCGGGGGGTTCGCAGTATTTT	CASSSRDRRPGGSQYF
few	TRBV25-1	TRBJ1-1	NA	TGTGCCAGCCAACTCAGGGCCACTGAAGCTTTCTTT	CASQLRATEAFF
NA	TRBV11-2	TRBJ2-1	TRBD1	TGTGCCAGCAGCGGGGACAGGGGTAATGAGCAGTTCTTC	CASSGDRGNEQFF
NA	TRBV27	TRBJ1-1	NA	TGTGCCAGCAGTTTCCGCCGGGTCAACACTGAAGCTTTCTTT	CASSFRRVNTEAFF
few	TRBV10-3	TRBJ2-7	TRBD1	TGTGCCATCAGACAGGGGGCCCACGAGCAGTACTTC	CAIRQGAHEQYF
many	TRBV6-5	TRBJ2-3	TRBD2	TGTGCCAGCAGGACTAGCGGGGGCACAGATACGCAGTATTTT	CASRTSGGTDTQYF
few	TRBV6-5	TRBJ1-2	NA	TGTGCCAGCAGACAAGCCTCGGTGAGGGGCCATGGCTACACCTTC	CASRQASVRGHGYTF
NA	TRBV20-1	TRBJ2-1	TRBD2	TGCAGTGCTTTAGGACTAGCGGGGGGTCTGGGTGAGCAGTTCTTC	CSALGLAGGLGEQFF
few	TRBV7-9	TRBJ2-7	TRBD1	TGTGCCAGCAGGGGGGACAGGGGATCGCTCGAGCAGTACTTC	CASRGDRGSLEQYF
NA	TRBV19	TRBJ1-3	NA	TGTGCCAGTAGTATTGGTGCCTCTGGAAACACCATATATTTT	CASSIGASGNTIYF
NA	TRBV6-2/TRBV6-3	TRBJ2-3	TRBD1	TGTGCCAGCAGTTCACAGGGGCTTGGGGGCACAGATACGCAGTATTTT	CASSSQGLGGTDTQYF
few	TRBV24-1	TRBJ1-6	NA	TGTGCCACCACCGCAGGGCCGAATTCACCCCTCCACTTT	CATTAGPNSPLHF
NA	TRBV5-1	TRBJ2-7	NA	TGCGCCAGCAGTTCCGGGAGCCTTGGAGGCTCCTACGAGCAGTACTTC	CASSSGSLGGSYEQYF
NA	TRBV27	TRBJ1-2	NA	TGTGCCAGCAGTCGACAAAGGGGGGATAACTATGGCTACACCTTC	CASSRQRGDNYGYTF
NA	TRBV7-2	TRBJ2-6	NA	TGTGCCAGCAGCTTAGAACCCCGTGGGGGGGCCAACGTCCTGACTTTC	CASSLEPRGGANVLTF
many	TRBV5-5	TRBJ2-3	TRBD2	TGTGCCAGCAGCTTGACTAGCGGGGCTCCCGATACGCAGTATTTT	CASSLTSGAPDTQYF
NA	TRBV5-6	TRBJ2-3	NA	TGTGCCAGCAGCTTGGAGCTAGCAGGGCCAGATACGCAGTATTTT	CASSLELAGPDTQYF
NA	TRBV12-3/TRBV12-4	TRBJ1-3	NA	TGTGCCAGCACCCTTTTAGCAGAACAGGCCTCTGGAAACACCATATATTTT	CASTLLAEQASGNTIYF
few	TRBV5-1	TRBJ2-3	NA	TGCGCCAGCAGCTTGGCTACACCTTCTAGCACAGATACGCAGTATTTT	CASSLATPSSTDTQYF
few	TRBV7-2	TRBJ2-7	NA	TGTGCCAGCAGCTTAGGGGCAGGTTGGTCCTACGAGCAGTACTTC	CASSLGAGWSYEQYF
few	TRBV7-2	TRBJ2-7	NA	TGTGCCAGCAGCTTATCCCAATACGAGCAGTACTTC	CASSLSQYEQYF
few	TRBV5-1	TRBJ2-7	NA	TGCGCCAGCAGCTTGGAGCGCGCTACCTACGAGCAGTACTTC	CASSLERATYEQYF
NA	TRBV6-5	TRBJ1-2	NA	TGTGCCAGCAGTCTTCTCGGGACGAATGGCTACACCTTC	CASSLLGTNGYTF
NA	TRBV4-3	TRBJ2-5	TRBD1	TGCGCCAGCAGCAGGGGACAGGGGGCATCGGAGACCCAGTACTTC	CASSRGQGASETQYF
many	TRBV9	TRBJ2-7	NA	TGTGCCAGCAGCGCTCAGACCGTCTCCGAGCAGTACTTC	CASSAQTVSEQYF
many	TRBV7-6	TRBJ2-5	TRBD2	TGTGCCAGCAGCCGACTAGCGGGGGGAGGTGAGACCCAGTACTTC	CASSRLAGGGETQYF
NA	TRBV9	TRBJ2-1	TRBD2	TGTGCCAGCAGCGTGGGACTAGCGGGGTACAATGAGCAGTTCTTC	CASSVGLAGYNEQFF
NA	TRBV12-3/TRBV12-4	TRBJ2-1	NA	TGTGCCAGCAGCTCAACCATGCTGGGAAATGAGCAGTTCTTC	CASSSTMLGNEQFF
few	TRBV12-3/TRBV12-4	TRBJ1-5	NA	TGTGCCAGCAGTTTCGCGGGGTTTCGAAGCAATCAGCCCCAGCATTTT	CASSFAGFRSNQPQHF
few	TRBV4-2	TRBJ1-2	NA	TGTGCCAGCAGCCCTTTCGAATCGGGGCCCTATGGCTACACCTTC	CASSPFESGPYGYTF